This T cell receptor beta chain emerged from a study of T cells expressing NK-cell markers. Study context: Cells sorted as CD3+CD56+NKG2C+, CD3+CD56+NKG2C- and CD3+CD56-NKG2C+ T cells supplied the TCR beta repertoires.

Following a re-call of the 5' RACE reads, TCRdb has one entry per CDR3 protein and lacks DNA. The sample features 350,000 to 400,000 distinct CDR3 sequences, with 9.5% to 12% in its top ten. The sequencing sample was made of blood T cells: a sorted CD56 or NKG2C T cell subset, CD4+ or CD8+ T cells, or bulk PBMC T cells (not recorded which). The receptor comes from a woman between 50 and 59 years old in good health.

CDR3: CATSESTGMGTEAFF. V gene TRBV24-1 combines with J gene TRBJ1-1; TCRdb indicates TRBD1, and absent DNA this call remains unverified. Germline CDR1 is KGHDR and CDR2 is SFDVKD. This CDR3 spans 15 amino acids.